The 15 T cell receptor beta chains below come from one sample, sequenced in a study of shared clonotypes between healthy human individuals. Clones were sequenced by immunoSEQ multiplex PCR, and TCRdb holds only the in-frame ones, with some missing. The table includes 700,000 to 950,000 clones, just over 95% detected once. Selected positively for CCR7 and CD45RO-negative, naive CD8 cells excluded terminally differentiated effector memory CD45RA+ cells. Sequenced input: naive CD8+ T cells sorted from blood. The receptors come from a young man in good health.

This clone was counted once. The chain couples TRBV11-2 to TRBJ2-1, with 8 bases fitting TRBD2. The J segment lost 4 bases and the V segment lost 5 bases, leaving 10 bases of the junction unmatched. This CDR3 has 16 amino acids. CDR1 is SGHAT and CDR2 is FQNNGV in the germline V gene. DNA of the CDR3: TGTGCCAGCAGCCGTGGACTAGCCTCGTCTTACAATGAGCAGTTCTTC. It encodes CASSRGLASSYNEQFF.

The chain combines TRBV28 with TRBJ2-3; D gene unclear. Trimming shortened V by 4 bases and J by 4 bases, and 6 bases separated the two germline ends. Germline V CDR1 and CDR2: MDHEN, SYDVKM. The CDR3 extends over 12 amino acids. CDR3 nucleotide sequence: TGTGCCAGCAGTTATGGGGCAGATACGCAGTATTTT. It specifies CASSYGADTQYF.

This rearrangement joins TRBV6-5 to TRBJ2-3; D is unresolved. V was trimmed by 6 bases and J by 5 bases, leaving 12 bases between them. Looked up from germline, CDR1 is MNHEY and CDR2 is SVGAGI. The CDR3 length is 13 residues. Here the CDR3 reads CASSPISGDTQYF. CDR3 DNA sequence: TGTGCCAGCAGCCCGATCTCGGGAGATACGCAGTATTTT.

The rearrangement links TRBV6-5 to TRBJ1-1; D is unclear. The CDR3 consists of 14 residues. V lost 5 bases and J lost 1, with 11 bases in between. Germline CDR1 MNHEY, CDR2 SVGAGI. CDR3 sequence (DNA): TGTGCCAGCAGTGCCCCAGTCGCGAACACTGAAGCTTTCTTT. As protein: CASSAPVANTEAFF.

The chain links TRBV28 to TRBJ1-2, with D perhaps matching TRBD1 (5 bases). The CDR3 covers 13 residues. Looked up from germline, CDR1 is MDHEN and CDR2 is SYDVKM. V was shortened by 5 bases and J by 3 bases, with 10 bases between the two germline ends. In DNA, the CDR3 is TGTGCCAGCAGTCTCGGGACCGACTATGGCTACACCTTC. It is translated as CASSLGTDYGYTF.

The rearrangement links TRBV11-2 to TRBJ2-2; D possibly corresponds to TRBD2 (5 bases). CDR3 length equals 16 residues. V was cut by 5 bases and J by 0 bases, with 13 bases left in between. CDR1 and CDR2 from the germline V gene are SGHAT and FQNNGV. CDR3 DNA sequence: TGTGCCAGCAGCATAAGGACTGTAGCGAACACCGGGGAGCTGTTTTTT. Amino acids: CASSIRTVANTGELFF.

This clone was detected only a few times. The chain has TRBV6-6 and TRBJ2-3, with D unclear. V was pared by 2 bases and J by 2 bases, with 14 bases between. This CDR3 spans 16 amino acids. Germline V gene lookup returns CDR1 MNHNY and CDR2 SVGAGI (reference sequence). CDR3 region: CASSYVVSSSTDTQYF. In DNA, the CDR3 is TGTGCCAGCAGTTACGTAGTCAGCTCCTCCACAGATACGCAGTATTTT.

The gene calls are TRBV7-9 and TRBJ2-3; D not resolved. The ends were cut back, 2 bases at V and 0 bases at J, with 21 bases in the middle. The CDR3 loop spans 19 amino acids. Per the germline V gene, CDR1 is SEHNR and CDR2 is FQNEAQ (reference sequence). CDR3 sequence (DNA): TGTGCCAGCAGCTTACCGGTCCGGACCGACCGAGTTAGCACAGATACGCAGTATTTT. Its translation is CASSLPVRTDRVSTDTQYF.

V and J are TRBV5-4 and TRBJ2-3, with a possible D match to TRBD1 (6 bases). The CDR3 is made up of 16 amino acids. V lost 1 base and J 0 bases, leaving 12 bases between the germline ends. From germline, CDR1 is SGHNT and CDR2 YYREEE (reference sequence). CDR3 DNA sequence: TGTGCCAGCAGCTTGAGGGGGAAAGTCAGCACAGATACGCAGTATTTT. This gives the protein CASSLRGKVSTDTQYF.

This clone appeared a few times. The chain employs TRBV7-9 and TRBJ2-3; 11 nucleotides align to TRBD2. There are 17 residues in the CDR3. The V gene end was trimmed by 2 bases and the J gene end by 5 bases; junction bases not matched to a gene: 9. The germline gives CDR1 SEHNR, CDR2 FQNEAQ (reference sequence). CDR3 loop: CASSLSIAGGPVDTQYF. For the CDR3, the DNA is TGTGCCAGCAGCTTATCTATAGCGGGAGGGCCCGTAGATACGCAGTATTTT.

The chain links TRBV11-2 to TRBJ2-3; TRBD1 matches at 7 bases. This CDR3 contains 16 residues. Germline V gives CDR1 SGHAT, CDR2 FQNNGV. Trimming took 0 bases from V and 0 from J; bases not matched to a gene: 3. CDR3 amino acids: CASSLEGTASTDTQYF. The DNA of the CDR3 is TGTGCCAGCAGCTTAGAGGGGACAGCTAGCACAGATACGCAGTATTTT.

V and J are TRBV6-5 and TRBJ2-2; unclear D gene. V was cut by 2 bases and J by 6 bases, with 10 bases left in between. Germline CDR1 reads MNHEY; CDR2 reads SVGAGI. CDR3 length: 14 residues. CDR3 bases: TGTGCCAGCAGTTACCTCGCGGCCCCCGGGGAGCTGTTTTTT. Translation gives CASSYLAAPGELFF.

The genes are TRBV29-1 and TRBJ1-1, with D unclear. V lost 7 bases to trimming and J lost 1 base, with 10 bases between them. This CDR3 is 12 amino acids long. Germline CDR1 reads SQVTM; CDR2 reads ANQGSEA. CDR3 protein: CSARTANTEAFF. In DNA, the CDR3 is TGCAGCGCACGGACGGCGAACACTGAAGCTTTCTTT. The full variable domain, rest sourced from reference TRBV29-1 and TRBJ1-1, is SAVISQKPSRDICQRGTSLTIQCQVDSQVTMMFWYRQQPGQSLTLIATANQGSEATYESGFVIDKFPISRPNLTFSTLTVSNMSPEDSSIYLCSARTANTEAFFGQGTRLTVV.

The chain combines TRBV15 with TRBJ1-1, with 7 bases fitting TRBD1. Germline V gives CDR1 LNHNV, CDR2 YYDKDF (reference sequence). This CDR3 region has 15 residues. V was pared by 3 bases and J by 6 bases, with 10 bases of the junction left unmatched. CDR3 sequence (DNA): TGTGCCACCAGCAGGCCGGGACAGTCGCAGCCTGAAGCTTTCTTT. This translates into CATSRPGQSQPEAFF. Combining the CDR3 with reference TRBV15 and TRBJ1-1 gives the whole variable domain DAMVIQNPRYQVTQFGKPVTLSCSQTLNHNVMYWYQQKSSQAPKLLFHYYDKDFNNEADTPDNFQSRRPNTSFCFLDIRSPGLGDTAMYLCATSRPGQSQPEAFFGQGTRLTVV.

The CDR3 is CASRPGPQETQYF. The DNA of the CDR3 is TGTGCCAGCAGACCGGGACCCCAAGAGACCCAGTACTTC. The chain combines TRBV28 with TRBJ2-5, with D perhaps matching TRBD1 or TRBD2 (5 bases each). V lost 6 bases and J lost 1, with 9 bases in between. The CDR3 is made up of 13 amino acids. The germline V gene encodes CDR1 MDHEN and CDR2 SYDVKM.